The following is a T cell receptor (beta chain) sequence with its context. V was pared by 8 bases and J by 6 bases, with 5 bases of the junction left unmatched. The CDR3 contains 14 residues. CDR1 is MGHDK and CDR2 is SYGVNS in the germline V gene. Profiled with immunoSEQ multiplex PCR; TCRdb holds only in-frame clones, not every one. In the table there are 250,000 to 300,000 clones, 75% to 90% of which are singletons. This record comes from a study of blood T cell repertoires in COVID-19. The wider study: Nucleic acid was either cDNA or gDNA, and it came from T cells, B-cell-depleted T cells, or PBMCs.

Sequenced sample: peripheral blood. This sequence originates from a man aged 55 to 69 who had recovered from COVID-19. This chain joins TRBV25-1 and TRBJ2-1; 12 nucleotides align to TRBD2. The CDR3 protein is CASGLAGILNEQFF. The CDR3 bases are TGTGCCAGCGGACTAGCGGGAATACTCAATGAGCAGTTCTTC.